Here is one T cell receptor (beta chain) with its context. Deletions cut 5 bases from V and 5 bases from J, with 15 bases between. The length of the CDR3 is 14 residues. CDR1 is SGHTA, CDR2 FQGNSA, per germline. The data originate from a study of T cell repertoires in ileal Crohn's disease. This sample's time point: inflamed ileum from the surgical specimen. Assay used: immunoSEQ multiplex PCR; TCRdb lists only in-frame clones, some missing. This table holds approximately 6,600 clones, roughly four fifths found once. Sequences were obtained from ileal tissue. This receptor was identified in an adult with Crohn's disease. The chain links TRBV7-2 to TRBJ1-2; D not certain. This CDR3 reads CASSETRDTYGYTF. The CDR3 region has the DNA TGTGCCAGCAGCGAAACCCGGGATACGTATGGCTACACCTTC.